This is a list of T cell receptor beta chains from one sample in a study of blood T cell repertoires in COVID-19. This table comes from immunoSEQ multiplex PCR, and its TCRdb copy is limited to in-frame clones, with some not included. The sample holds approximately 60,000 clones, about four fifths seen once. Material: peripheral blood. The source is a woman aged 80 or older with acute or convalescent COVID-19. CDR3s include the opening cysteine and the closing phenylalanine or tryptophan. The D gene is left open where the match is weak. Some rows have no size entry. The others give once, few or many, or a class for an expanded clone.

TRBV5-1,.,.,15,TRBJ2-2,TGCGCCAGCAGCTTGGCGGCTAGCAACACCGGGGAGCTGTTTTTT,CASSLAASNTGELFF
TRBV24-1,.,.,13,TRBJ2-1,TGTGCCACCAGTGACCCCTCGAGCAATGAGCAGTTCTTC,CATSDPSSNEQFF
TRBV6-5,.,.,13,TRBJ1-3,TGTGCCAGCAGATCTAGTACTGGAAACACCATATATTTT,CASRSSTGNTIYF
TRBV2,.,.,14,TRBJ1-5,TGTGCCAGCAGTCCACAGGCGTACAATCAGCCCCAGCATTTT,CASSPQAYNQPQHF
TRBV6-5,.,.,13,TRBJ1-4,TGTGCCAGCAGTCGGGGGGGAGGGGAAAAACTGTTTTTT,CASSRGGGEKLFF
TRBV19,.,few,13,TRBJ1-1,TGTGCCAGTAGTATGTTAGGGGGAACTGAAGCTTTCTTT,CASSMLGGTEAFF
TRBV6-4,.,.,13,TRBJ1-1,TGTGCCAGCGGCCAAAATCGGAACACTGAAGCTTTCTTT,CASGQNRNTEAFF
TRBV5-1,TRBD2,.,16,TRBJ2-1,TGCGCCAGCAGCTTGTCGGGACTAGCCGGCTACAATGAGCAGTTCTTC,CASSLSGLAGYNEQFF
TRBV18,TRBD2,.,14,TRBJ2-4,TGTGCCAGCTCACCATCAGGACGGGGGGGCATTCAGTACTTC,CASSPSGRGGIQYF
TRBV5-4,TRBD2,.,15,TRBJ2-5,TGTGCCAGCAGCACCTTAGCGGGGCCCTTAGAGACCCAGTACTTC,CASSTLAGPLETQYF
TRBV3-1/TRBV3-2,.,few,17,TRBJ1-1,TGTGCCAGCAGCCAACGGCCCCCGGGGGTTGCGTACACTGAAGCTTTCTTT,CASSQRPPGVAYTEAFF
TRBV6-5,TRBD1,.,14,TRBJ1-6,TGTGCCAGCAAACACGGGACAGCCGGGGCACCCCTCCACTTT,CASKHGTAGAPLHF
TRBV2,TRBD2,.,15,TRBJ2-3,TGTGCCAGCAGGTGGAGGGACTATGGGGCAGATACGCAGTATTTT,CASRWRDYGADTQYF
TRBV6-5,TRBD2,.,14,TRBJ2-1,TGTGCCGCAATAAAGACTAGCGTTGGGATTGAGCAGTTCTTC,CAAIKTSVGIEQFF
TRBV19,TRBD1,.,15,TRBJ1-2,TGTGCCAGTAGTAGAGGGGACAGGGAGGCGGATGGCTACACCTTC,CASSRGDREADGYTF
TRBV6-6,TRBD1,.,16,TRBJ1-2,TGTGCCAGCAGTTCGGCAGGGGGAAAAAGAGGCTATGGCTACACCTTC,CASSSAGGKRGYGYTF
TRBV3-1/TRBV3-2,.,.,15,TRBJ1-2,TGTGCCAGCAGCCAAGATCTCCAGGCTTCCTATGGCTACACCTTC,CASSQDLQASYGYTF
TRBV9,.,.,14,TRBJ2-3,TGTGCCAGCAGCGTAAGGGGTTCCGCAGATACGCAGTATTTT,CASSVRGSADTQYF
TRBV3-1/TRBV3-2,.,.,14,TRBJ1-2,TGTGCCAGCAGCCAAGATGGGGGGGCCTATGGCTACACCTTC,CASSQDGGAYGYTF
TRBV6-5,TRBD2,.,15,TRBJ2-7,TGTGCCAGCAGCCGTCTAGCGGGAGGCACCTACGAGCAGTACTTC,CASSRLAGGTYEQYF
TRBV4-1,TRBD2,.,18,TRBJ2-1,TGCGCCAGCAGCCAAGACGGGGCCGGGCGGGGGGCCTACAATGAGCAGTTCTTC,CASSQDGAGRGAYNEQFF
TRBV29-1,.,.,16,TRBJ2-1,TGCAGCGTTGGAGCCACCAGCGGGATTAGGGGGGGTGAGCAGTTCTTC,CSVGATSGIRGGEQFF
TRBV28,.,.,18,TRBJ2-6,TGTGCCAGCACCTCGAACGGAGGGGATAGCTCTGGGGCCAACGTCCTGACTTTC,CASTSNGGDSSGANVLTF
TRBV4-1,TRBD1,.,17,TRBJ1-1,TGCGCCAGCAGCCAAGATGTTGGGACAGCGAGTCACACTGAAGCTTTCTTT,CASSQDVGTASHTEAFF
TRBV5-6,TRBD2,.,16,TRBJ2-5,TGTGCCAGCAGCTTGGATGTCGGGAGGGGACAAGAGACCCAGTACTTC,CASSLDVGRGQETQYF
TRBV11-2,TRBD1,.,19,TRBJ1-2,TGTGCCAGCAGCTCTCCTTTTCGGAGGGAGGGACAGGGGGCCCATGGCTACACCTTC,CASSSPFRREGQGAHGYTF
TRBV2,.,.,12,TRBJ1-5,TGTGCCAGCAACAGGGCTGGAGAGCCCCAGCATTTT,CASNRAGEPQHF
TRBV28,.,.,13,TRBJ1-1,TGTGCCACCAAGGGACAAGGTTACACTGAAGCTTTCTTT,CATKGQGYTEAFF
TRBV12-3/TRBV12-4,.,.,13,TRBJ2-7,TGTGCCAGCAGTTTGAGGCGGGGTTACGAGCAGTACTTC,CASSLRRGYEQYF
TRBV10-3,TRBD1,.,14,TRBJ1-2,TGTGCCACCGTTATAGACGACAGGGGGCTAGGCTACACCTTC,CATVIDDRGLGYTF
TRBV5-1,.,.,15,TRBJ2-5,TGCGCCAGCAGCTTGGGAACAGTCAAGCAAGAGACCCAGTACTTC,CASSLGTVKQETQYF
TRBV10-3,.,.,12,TRBJ1-5,TGTGCCATCAGTGACGGGGGTCAGCCCCAGCATTTT,CAISDGGQPQHF
TRBV6-5,TRBD1,.,15,TRBJ1-5,TGTGCCAGCAGTTCCGGGACAGGGGTTTATCAGCCCCAGCATTTT,CASSSGTGVYQPQHF
TRBV28,TRBD1,.,12,TRBJ2-1,TGTGCCAGCAGCTCAGGGGGCGGATGGCAGTTCTTC,CASSSGGGWQFF
TRBV9,.,.,15,TRBJ1-5,TGTGCCAGCAGCCGGGGGGTACAGCCCAATCAGCCCCAGCATTTT,CASSRGVQPNQPQHF
TRBV27,.,.,17,TRBJ2-3,TGTGCCAGCAGCCCGCGGATTAGCCTGTTGAGCACAGATACGCAGTATTTT,CASSPRISLLSTDTQYF
TRBV28,TRBD2,.,20,TRBJ2-1,TGTGCCAGCAGTTCCACCTTAGCGGGGGGGGTCCGGAGCTCCTACAATGAGCAGTTCTTC,CASSSTLAGGVRSSYNEQFF
TRBV6-6,TRBD1,.,16,TRBJ2-5,TGTGCCAGCACCCGTCGGACAGGGGCGACGAAAGAGACCCAGTACTTC,CASTRRTGATKETQYF
TRBV19,.,.,16,TRBJ1-6,TGTGCCAGTAGTATAGGACCTGTACAGATGATTTCACCCCTCCACTTT,CASSIGPVQMISPLHF
TRBV9,TRBD1,.,14,TRBJ2-7,TGTGCCAGCAGCGGCGGGACAGGGGTTGACGAGCAGTACTTC,CASSGGTGVDEQYF
TRBV11-1,TRBD1,.,14,TRBJ1-1,TGTGCCAGCACCGACAGGGGTTGGAACACTGAAGCTTTCTTT,CASTDRGWNTEAFF
TRBV6-1,.,.,15,TRBJ1-6,TGTGCCAGCAGTGAAAGGGAGGTCTGGAATTCACCCCTCCACTTT,CASSEREVWNSPLHF
TRBV5-1,.,.,15,TRBJ2-2,TGCGCCAGCAGCTTCTCCAGGGGCATAGTCGGGGAGCTGTTTTTT,CASSFSRGIVGELFF
TRBV30,.,.,13,TRBJ2-5,TGTGCCTGCGTTTCACAGGGAAGAAAGACCCAGTACTTC,CACVSQGRKTQYF
TRBV7-3,TRBD2,.,18,TRBJ2-1,TGTGCCAGCAGCTTAAAGGGGATAGCGGGGAGCTCCTACAATGAGCAGTTCTTC,CASSLKGIAGSSYNEQFF
TRBV5-1,.,.,14,TRBJ2-7,TGCGCCAGCAGCTTGAGGGCGGGTCCCTACGAGCAGTACTTC,CASSLRAGPYEQYF
TRBV11-2,.,few,17,TRBJ2-7,TGTGCCAGCAGCTTATATGGGTCCCTGGGGAGCTCCTACGAGCAGTACTTC,CASSLYGSLGSSYEQYF
TRBV3-1/TRBV3-2,TRBD2,.,16,TRBJ2-5,TGTGCCAGCAGCCAATGGACGGGAGGATCCCAAGAGACCCAGTACTTC,CASSQWTGGSQETQYF
TRBV28,TRBD1,.,14,TRBJ1-2,TGTGCCAGCAGTTTAGTGGACAGGGAGCTGGGCTACACCTTC,CASSLVDRELGYTF
TRBV29-1,.,.,13,TRBJ1-1,TGCAGCGGGGCCGGGAGAATGAACACTGAAGCTTTCTTT,CSGAGRMNTEAFF
TRBV19,.,.,14,TRBJ1-4,TGTGCCAGTAGGTACGGAGATGTTAATGAAAAACTGTTTTTT,CASRYGDVNEKLFF